These 5 T cell receptor beta chains share one sample of origin, sequenced in a study of identical twins. TCRdb ran MiXCR on the 5' RACE reads and lists one entry per CDR3 protein. This table has around 680,000 distinct CDR3 sequences, 8.5% to 9% appearing once. The same data also went into a second study, on yellow fever vaccine responses in identical twins.

The sequencing sample was made of PBMCs. The receptors derive from a woman between 18 and 29 years old in good health.

This clonotype showed up many times. This rearrangement joins TRBV14 to TRBJ2-1, with 9 bases that match TRBD1. The CDR3 runs 16 residues. Germline assignment: CDR1 SGHDN and CDR2 FVKESK. Trimming cost V 0 bases and J 5 bases; bases outside gene matches: 5. The CDR3 coding sequence is TGTGCCAGCAGCCAAGATGCCGGACAGGGGCACAATGAGCAGTTCTTC. Protein sequence: CASSQDAGQGHNEQFF.

This clonotype has more than one count but fewer than ten. The chain carries TRBV5-1 and TRBJ2-1; the D is unclear. V was pared by 2 bases and J by 5 bases, with 11 bases between. CDR1 SGHRS and CDR2 YFSETQ come from the germline V gene. The CDR3 totals 14 residues. The CDR3: CASSLGPVNNEQFF. The CDR3 region has the DNA TGCGCCAGCAGCTTAGGACCTGTAAACAATGAGCAGTTCTTC.

This clonotype was counted at least ten times. V is TRBV3-1 and J is TRBJ2-3; 7 nucleotides align to TRBD2. The junction had 10 bases not matched to a gene; V was cut back by 1 base and J by 3 bases. The CDR3 contains 17 residues. Per germline, CDR1 LGHDT and CDR2 YNNKEL (reference sequence). CDR3 sequence: CASSQGLIAGPTDTQYF. CDR3 nucleotides: TGTGCCAGCAGCCAAGGTTTGATAGCGGGCCCGACAGATACGCAGTATTTT.

A few counts support this clonotype. The chain joins TRBV20-1 to TRBJ2-2; the D gene could be TRBD1 or TRBD2 (5 bases each). Germline values: CDR1 DFQATT, CDR2 SNEGSKA (reference sequence). CDR3 length equals 16 residues. The ends were cut back, 1 base at V and 4 bases at J, with 16 bases in the middle. The CDR3, as DNA: TGCAGTGCTAGAGCAGGGATGGGACCGGGCACCGGGGAGCTGTTTTTT. Protein product: CSARAGMGPGTGELFF.

The chain joins TRBV12-3 or TRBV12-4 to TRBJ1-6, with TRBD1 matching over 9 bases. J was trimmed by 10 bases and V by 6 bases; bases with no gene match: 16. The CDR3 is 17 residues long. The CDR3 region has the DNA TGTGCCAGCAGAGATACCGGGACAGGGTCAGGAGGATCACCCCTCCACTTT. It yields the protein CASRDTGTGSGGSPLHF.